The clone carrying this T cell receptor (beta chain) was seen a handful of times. Its antigen remains unknown. This sample stems from a study of T and B cells in COVID-19 patients. Study-level background: Peripheral blood came from COVID-19 patients with active infection or after recovery. Comorbidities linked to unfavorable COVID-19 outcome were present in 18 of 20 active-infection patients. Study-level results: Sorted SARS-CoV-2-responsive or tetramer+ T cells and CD4+, regulatory and CD8+ subsets were not yet sequenced.

TRB rearrangements were amplified by multiplex PCR with BIOMED2 TRB-A/B primers. TCRdb fed the multiplex PCR reads into MiXCR, producing one record per CDR3 protein. The table shows approximately 8,100 distinct CDR3 sequences, with roughly 30% occurring only once. From blood, about 240-500 ng of genomic DNA served as TRB template. Sequenced sample: blood. The clonotype comes from a human donor with active COVID-19.

The CDR3 spells CASSRRGASNEKLFF. CDR3 nucleotide sequence: TGTGCCAGCAGCCGAAGAGGGGCTTCTAATGAAAAACTGTTTTTT. V usage is TRBV12-3 or TRBV12-4 and J usage is TRBJ1-4; tentatively, D is TRBD1 (5 bases). The CDR3 totals 15 residues. Deletions cut 6 bases from V and 3 bases from J, with 14 bases between.